These T cell receptor beta chains were read from a single sample in a study of OX40 agonist ivuxolimab in advanced cancers. TCRdb's copy holds only in-frame clones and misses some; the assay was immunoSEQ multiplex PCR. The top ten hold approximately 0.55% of the sample, which has over 100,000 clones, 85% to 90% seen once. Specimen: CD4+ or CD8+ T cells sorted from blood, collected in a trial of the OX40 agonist ivuxolimab. These receptors were obtained from an adult with an advanced solid tumor such as melanoma, head and neck, liver or kidney cancer. CDR3s include the opening cysteine and the closing phenylalanine or tryptophan. The order of the fields is CDR3 length, V gene, D gene, clone size, J gene, CDR3 DNA, CDR3 protein. A D gene is named only where the DNA matches it firmly. Where a row states a size, it is once, few, many or the class of an expanded clone; other rows omit it.

11,TRBV28,.,.,TRBJ1-1,TGTGCCAGCACTCTGGGGCTTACGGCTTTCTTT,CASTLGLTAFF
16,TRBV11-2,.,.,TRBJ1-6,TGTGCCAGCAGCTTGTCCCCTGCGGGGCCAAACTCACCCCTCCACTTT,CASSLSPAGPNSPLHF
11,TRBV2,.,once,TRBJ1-2,TGTGCCAGCAGCCCGGACTATGGCTACACCTTC,CASSPDYGYTF
12,TRBV9,.,.,TRBJ1-3,TGTGCCAGCAGCGTCCCTGGAAACACCATATATTTT,CASSVPGNTIYF
14,TRBV18,.,.,TRBJ1-2,TGTGCCAGCTCACCAGGGGGAATGAACTATGGCTACACCTTC,CASSPGGMNYGYTF
12,TRBV7-9,.,.,TRBJ2-2,TGTGCCAGCAGACCAGACACCGGGGAGCTGTTTTTT,CASRPDTGELFF
16,TRBV5-4,.,.,TRBJ2-6,TGTGCCAGCAGCTTGGAAGGGGGACCTGGGGCCAACGTCCTGACTTTC,CASSLEGGPGANVLTF
13,TRBV30,TRBD1,.,TRBJ1-4,TGTGCCTGGAGTACCCACAGGGGGGAAAAACTGTTTTTT,CAWSTHRGEKLFF
12,TRBV11-2,.,few,TRBJ1-1,TGTGCCAGCAGCTACGCCTCAACTGAAGCTTTCTTT,CASSYASTEAFF
17,TRBV28,.,.,TRBJ1-6,TGTGCCAGCAATAGAAGACACACCAGCTCCTATAATTCACCCCTCCACTTT,CASNRRHTSSYNSPLHF
14,TRBV18,TRBD1,.,TRBJ1-1,TGTGCCAGCTCCCAAGGACAGGGGGGCACTGAAGCTTTCTTT,CASSQGQGGTEAFF
13,TRBV19,.,.,TRBJ2-5,TGTGCCAGTAGTCGCTCTTACCAAGAGACCCAGTACTTC,CASSRSYQETQYF
12,TRBV10-1,.,.,TRBJ2-3,TGCGCCAGCAGGGGACTCACAGATACGCAGTATTTT,CASRGLTDTQYF
15,TRBV7-2,TRBD1,.,TRBJ2-2,TGTGCCAGCACCCAGGGGGCGGAGAACACCGGGGAGCTGTTTTTT,CASTQGAENTGELFF
13,TRBV2,.,.,TRBJ2-7,TGTGCCAGTCGCTGGCAGGGAAGGTACGAGCAGTACTTC,CASRWQGRYEQYF
16,TRBV7-2,TRBD2,.,TRBJ2-3,TGTGCCAGCAGCTTAGTGAGTCTAGCGGGCACAGATACGCAGTATTTT,CASSLVSLAGTDTQYF
17,TRBV4-3,TRBD1,.,TRBJ2-1,TGCGCCAGCAGCCAAGATCTCACAGGGGGCAAGTACAATGAGCAGTTCTTC,CASSQDLTGGKYNEQFF
11,TRBV6-5,.,.,TRBJ1-4,TGTGCCAGCAGTACGGGGGAAAAACTGTTTTTT,CASSTGEKLFF
15,TRBV7-3,.,.,TRBJ1-5,TGTGCCAGCAGCTCTGGGATACTTAGCAATCAGCCCCAGCATTTT,CASSSGILSNQPQHF
12,TRBV30,.,.,TRBJ2-2,TGTGCCTGGAGTATGGGATCCGGGGAGCTGTTTTTT,CAWSMGSGELFF
12,TRBV19,.,.,TRBJ2-7,TGTGCCAGTAGTATAGGAGCCTACGAGCAGTACTTC,CASSIGAYEQYF
13,TRBV7-3,.,.,TRBJ2-1,TGTGCCAGCAGCTTATCAGGGGCGGGGGAGCAGTTCTTC,CASSLSGAGEQFF
14,TRBV6-5,.,.,TRBJ1-2,TGTGCCAGCAGCTGGCTGGGACGGGACTATGGCTACACCTTC,CASSWLGRDYGYTF
14,TRBV16,.,.,TRBJ1-2,TGTGCCAGCAGCCCTCGGGGAATTGGTAATGGCTACACCTTC,CASSPRGIGNGYTF
13,TRBV6-5,.,few,TRBJ1-6,TGTGCCAGCACTCGGGGTGTTGGTTCACCCCTCCACTTT,CASTRGVGSPLHF
13,TRBV28,.,.,TRBJ2-7,TGTGCCAGCCAGTGGGGGCCTTCCTACGAGCAGTACTTC,CASQWGPSYEQYF
13,TRBV7-7,.,once,TRBJ2-5,TGTGCCAGCAGCTTTGATGTCCATGAGACCCAGTACTTC,CASSFDVHETQYF
13,TRBV5-1,.,.,TRBJ1-4,TGCGCCAGCACTTCGGGGTTTGGTGAAAAACTGTTTTTT,CASTSGFGEKLFF
15,TRBV5-6,.,.,TRBJ2-2,TGTGCCAGCAGCTTGGTCGGGGGAAACACCGGGGAGCTGTTTTTT,CASSLVGGNTGELFF
11,TRBV30,.,.,TRBJ2-2,TGTGCCTGGAGTGCATACGGGGAGCTGTTTTTT,CAWSAYGELFF
14,TRBV7-8,.,.,TRBJ1-2,TGTGCCAGCAGTTCCTCTGGGGGAAACTATGGCTACACCTTC,CASSSSGGNYGYTF
13,TRBV7-9,TRBD1,.,TRBJ2-2,TGTGCCAGCAGGCCACAGGGGCCCGGGGAGCTGTTTTTT,CASRPQGPGELFF
14,TRBV7-2,.,.,TRBJ1-5,TGTGCCAGCAGCCCACAGGTCCTCGATCAGCCCCAGCATTTT,CASSPQVLDQPQHF
14,TRBV30,TRBD1,.,TRBJ2-7,TGTGCCTGGAGGGCCGGGACAGGGTTCCACGAGCAGTACTTC,CAWRAGTGFHEQYF
16,TRBV2,.,.,TRBJ1-6,TGTGCCAGCAGTGAGGGCGGGATTTCCTATAATTCACCCCTCCACTTT,CASSEGGISYNSPLHF
16,TRBV9,.,.,TRBJ1-3,TGTGCCAGCAGCGTAGATCCCGTAAGCTCTGGAAACACCATATATTTT,CASSVDPVSSGNTIYF
14,TRBV11-3,.,.,TRBJ2-7,TGTGCCAGCAGCTTAGGGGGCAACACCTACGAGCAGTACTTC,CASSLGGNTYEQYF
15,TRBV28,.,.,TRBJ2-7,TGTGCCAGCAGTTTATGGGGCGGAAGCTCCTACGAGCAGTACTTC,CASSLWGGSSYEQYF
15,TRBV7-9,.,.,TRBJ1-5,TGTGCCAGCAGCGGTCGGACAGCTAACAATCAGCCCCAGCATTTT,CASSGRTANNQPQHF
13,TRBV7-2,.,.,TRBJ2-1,TGTGCCAGCAGCTATGACGGATCCAATGAGCAGTTCTTC,CASSYDGSNEQFF
14,TRBV7-7,TRBD2,once,TRBJ2-7,TGTGCCAGCAGCCCGGGACTAGCAGGAGGCGAGCAGTACTTC,CASSPGLAGGEQYF
15,TRBV11-2,.,.,TRBJ2-2,TGTGCCAGCAGCGTCATTAGGCTGAACACCGGGGAGCTGTTTTTT,CASSVIRLNTGELFF
15,TRBV14,.,.,TRBJ2-4,TGTGCCAGCAGCCTCGGGGGATTCGCCAAAAACATTCAGTACTTC,CASSLGGFAKNIQYF
11,TRBV6-1,.,.,TRBJ2-7,TGTGCCAGCAGTCCCTATTACGAGCAGTACTTC,CASSPYYEQYF
17,TRBV7-8,TRBD2,.,TRBJ2-1,TGTGCCAGCAGCCCGGCGGGGGGGCAGACGGGCTACAATGAGCAGTTCTTC,CASSPAGGQTGYNEQFF
18,TRBV2,TRBD1,.,TRBJ1-3,TGTGCCAGCAGTGGATTAAAAGGACAGGGGGCTGCTGGAAACACCATATATTTT,CASSGLKGQGAAGNTIYF
14,TRBV5-6,TRBD2,.,TRBJ2-5,TGTGCCAGCAGCTTTAGCGGGGGGCTGGAGACCCAGTACTTC,CASSFSGGLETQYF
14,TRBV2,.,.,TRBJ2-7,TGTGCCAGCAGTGACTGGGCAGTCCCCTACGAGCAGTACTTC,CASSDWAVPYEQYF
15,TRBV7-3,TRBD1,.,TRBJ2-1,TGTGCCAGCAGCGCCTCGGGACAGGGGCGGAATGAGCAGTTCTTC,CASSASGQGRNEQFF
16,TRBV30,TRBD2,.,TRBJ2-2,TGTGCCTGGAGGTCACTAGCGGGGGGGCGGACCGGGGAGCTGTTTTTT,CAWRSLAGGRTGELFF
14,TRBV29-1,.,.,TRBJ2-7,TGCAGCGTTGAAGGGCAGGGCCCCCTCTACGAGCAGTACTTC,CSVEGQGPLYEQYF
14,TRBV10-3,TRBD2,.,TRBJ2-7,TGTGCCATCAGTGAGTCCGGACTAGAGAGCGAGCAGTACTTC,CAISESGLESEQYF
13,TRBV11-2,TRBD1,once,TRBJ2-4,TGTGCCAGCAGAGGGACAGGAGAAAACATTCAGTACTTC,CASRGTGENIQYF
15,TRBV5-1,.,.,TRBJ1-5,TGCGCCAGCAGCTTGGGGGAGGGCGTAAATCAGCCCCAGCATTTT,CASSLGEGVNQPQHF
13,TRBV28,.,.,TRBJ1-6,TGTGCCAGCACCCAATCCGGGAATTCACCCCTCCACTTT,CASTQSGNSPLHF
14,TRBV7-3,.,once,TRBJ2-6,TGTGCCAGCAGCTCGATCTCTGGGGCCAACGTCCTGACTTTC,CASSSISGANVLTF
16,TRBV6-5,.,.,TRBJ2-1,TGTGCCAGCAGTTACTCAAGCGGGTGGGGGGTCAATGAGCAGTTCTTC,CASSYSSGWGVNEQFF
17,TRBV7-2,TRBD1,.,TRBJ1-1,TGTGCCAGCAGCTTAGCGCTGGCAGGGGGCGCGGGAACTGAAGCTTTCTTT,CASSLALAGGAGTEAFF
16,TRBV19,.,.,TRBJ1-6,TGTGCCAGTAGTATAGTAGGACAGAAAGGAGGATCACCCCTCCACTTT,CASSIVGQKGGSPLHF